This T cell receptor (beta chain) appears in the sequencing data of a study of cytomegalovirus exposure and HLA in healthy donors. Turning to the study itself: Genotyping showed 75% to 90% of over 350 donors falling in the Caucasian-associated ancestry cluster.

V lost 5 bases to trimming and J lost 7 bases; unmatched junction nucleotides: 7. Germline V CDR1 and CDR2: SGHVS, FQNEAQ. CDR3 length: 15 amino acids. PCR was performed using 60 Vbeta and 13 Jbeta primers. Clones were sequenced by immunoSEQ multiplex PCR, and TCRdb holds only the in-frame ones, with some missing. This sample has 90,000 to 150,000 clones, with about 86% found just once. This chain connects TRBV7-8 to TRBJ2-7; 14 nucleotides agree with TRBD2. This TCR was sampled from a woman aged 40 to 49 in good health and CMV-seronegative. Sequences were obtained from PBMCs. The CDR3 loop reads CASSPRLAGGQEQYF. In nucleotides, the CDR3 is TGTGCCAGCAGCCCCCGACTAGCGGGAGGGCAAGAGCAGTACTTC.